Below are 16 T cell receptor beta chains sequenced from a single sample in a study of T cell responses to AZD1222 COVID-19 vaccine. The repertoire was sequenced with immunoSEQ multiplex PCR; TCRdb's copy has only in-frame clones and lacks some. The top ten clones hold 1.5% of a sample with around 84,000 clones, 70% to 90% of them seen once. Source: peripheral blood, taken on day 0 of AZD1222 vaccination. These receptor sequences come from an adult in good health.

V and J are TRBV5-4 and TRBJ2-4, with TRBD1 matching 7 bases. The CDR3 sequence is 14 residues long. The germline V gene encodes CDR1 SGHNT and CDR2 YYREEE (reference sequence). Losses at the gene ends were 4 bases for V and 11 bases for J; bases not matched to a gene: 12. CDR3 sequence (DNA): TGTGCCAGCAGCGATTCTAGGACAGGAAGGGTTCAGTACTTC. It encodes CASSDSRTGRVQYF.

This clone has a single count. The CDR3 protein is CASSLAGNEKLFF. In nucleotides, the CDR3 is TGTGCCAGCAGCTTAGCGGGGAATGAAAAACTGTTTTTT. The chain employs TRBV7-9 and TRBJ1-4; D is unclear. The CDR3 has 13 residues. V was cut by 0 bases and J by 5 bases, with 4 bases left in between. Per germline, CDR1 SEHNR and CDR2 FQNEAQ (reference sequence).

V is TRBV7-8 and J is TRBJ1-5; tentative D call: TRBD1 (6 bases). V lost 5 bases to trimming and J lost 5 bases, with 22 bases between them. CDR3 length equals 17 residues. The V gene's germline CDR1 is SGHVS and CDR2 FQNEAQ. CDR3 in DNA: TGTGCCAGCAGCCTTTTGGGGGGGCGAGTAGGTGATCAGCCCCAGCATTTT. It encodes CASSLLGGRVGDQPQHF.

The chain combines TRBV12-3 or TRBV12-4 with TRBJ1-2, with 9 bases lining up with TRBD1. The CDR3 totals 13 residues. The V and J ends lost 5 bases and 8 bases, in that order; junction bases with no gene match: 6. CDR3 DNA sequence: TGTGCCAGCAGTCTCGGGACAGGGTTAGGCTACACCTTC. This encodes CASSLGTGLGYTF.

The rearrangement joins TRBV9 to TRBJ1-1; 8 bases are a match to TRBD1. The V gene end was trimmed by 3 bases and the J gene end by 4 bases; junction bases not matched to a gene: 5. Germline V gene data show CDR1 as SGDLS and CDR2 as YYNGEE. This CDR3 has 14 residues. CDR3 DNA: TGTGCCAGCAGCGCCTTGACAGGGGCCACTGAAGCTTTCTTT. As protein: CASSALTGATEAFF.

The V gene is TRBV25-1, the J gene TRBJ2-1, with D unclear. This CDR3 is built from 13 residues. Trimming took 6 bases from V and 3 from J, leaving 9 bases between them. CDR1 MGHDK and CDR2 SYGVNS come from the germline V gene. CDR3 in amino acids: CASRQADYNEQFF. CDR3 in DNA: TGTGCCAGCAGGCAGGCCGACTACAATGAGCAGTTCTTC.

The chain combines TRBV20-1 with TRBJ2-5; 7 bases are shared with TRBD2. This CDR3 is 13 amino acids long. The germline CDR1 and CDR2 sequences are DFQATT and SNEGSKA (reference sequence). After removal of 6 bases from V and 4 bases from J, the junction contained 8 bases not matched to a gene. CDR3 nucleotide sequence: TGCAGTGCAAGTGGTCCGGGAGGAGAGACCCAGTACTTC. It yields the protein CSASGPGGETQYF.

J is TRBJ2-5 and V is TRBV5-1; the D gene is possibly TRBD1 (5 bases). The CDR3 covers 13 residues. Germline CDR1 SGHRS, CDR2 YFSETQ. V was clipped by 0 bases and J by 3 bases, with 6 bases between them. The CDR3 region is CASSLVGEETQYF. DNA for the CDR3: TGCGCCAGCAGCTTGGTAGGGGAAGAGACCCAGTACTTC. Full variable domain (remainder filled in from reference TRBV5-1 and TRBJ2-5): KAGVTQTPRYLIKTRGQQVTLSCSPISGHRSVSWYQQTPGQGLQFLFEYFSETQRNKGNFPGRFSGRQFSNSRSEMNVSTLELGDSALYLCASSLVGEETQYFGPGTRLLVL.

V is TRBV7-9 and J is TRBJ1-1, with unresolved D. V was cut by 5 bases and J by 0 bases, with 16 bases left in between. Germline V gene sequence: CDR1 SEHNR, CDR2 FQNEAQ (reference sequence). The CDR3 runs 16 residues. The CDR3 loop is CASSPIRQVVNTEAFF. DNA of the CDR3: TGTGCCAGCAGCCCAATCCGCCAGGTTGTGAACACTGAAGCTTTCTTT.

The CDR3 DNA sequence: TGTGCCAGTAGTATGGGACAGGGGGACACTGAAGCTTTCTTT. Amino acids: CASSMGQGDTEAFF. This chain connects TRBV19 to TRBJ1-1, with TRBD1 identical over 11 bases. Germline loops: CDR1 LNHDA, CDR2 SQIVND (reference sequence). This CDR3 is built from 14 residues. J was trimmed by 3 bases and V by 3 bases; bases with no gene match: 0.

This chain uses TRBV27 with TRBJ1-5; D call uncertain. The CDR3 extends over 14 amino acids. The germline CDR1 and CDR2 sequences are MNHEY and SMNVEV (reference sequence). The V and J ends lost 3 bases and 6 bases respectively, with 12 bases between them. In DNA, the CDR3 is TGTGCCAGCAGTTTTGCAAGGGAGGGTCAGCCCCAGCATTTT. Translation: CASSFAREGQPQHF.

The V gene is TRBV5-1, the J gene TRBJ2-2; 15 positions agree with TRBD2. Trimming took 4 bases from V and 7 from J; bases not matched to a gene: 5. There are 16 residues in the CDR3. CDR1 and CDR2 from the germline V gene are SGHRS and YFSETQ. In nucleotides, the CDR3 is TGCGCCAGCAGCCCGGGACTAGCGGGAGGTCACGGGGAGCTGTTTTTT. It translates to CASSPGLAGGHGELFF.

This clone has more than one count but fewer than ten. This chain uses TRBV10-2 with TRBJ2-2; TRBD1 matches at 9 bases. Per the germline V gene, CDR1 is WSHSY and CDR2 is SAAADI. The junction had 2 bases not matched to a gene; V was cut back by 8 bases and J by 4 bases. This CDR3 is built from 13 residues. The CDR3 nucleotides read TGCGCCAGCGACAGGGGGAGCACCGGGGAGCTGTTTTTT. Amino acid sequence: CASDRGSTGELFF.

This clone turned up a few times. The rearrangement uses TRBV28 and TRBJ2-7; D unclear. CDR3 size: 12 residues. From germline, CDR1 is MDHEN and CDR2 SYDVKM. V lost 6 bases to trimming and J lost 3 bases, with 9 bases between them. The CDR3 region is CASSPYSYEQYF. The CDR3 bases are TGTGCCAGCAGCCCTTACAGCTACGAGCAGTACTTC.

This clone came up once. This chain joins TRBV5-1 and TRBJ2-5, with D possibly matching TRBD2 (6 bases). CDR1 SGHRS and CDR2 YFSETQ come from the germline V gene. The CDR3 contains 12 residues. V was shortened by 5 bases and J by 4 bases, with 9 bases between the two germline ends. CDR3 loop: CASREGRETQYF. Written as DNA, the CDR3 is TGCGCCAGCAGGGAGGGGAGAGAGACCCAGTACTTC.

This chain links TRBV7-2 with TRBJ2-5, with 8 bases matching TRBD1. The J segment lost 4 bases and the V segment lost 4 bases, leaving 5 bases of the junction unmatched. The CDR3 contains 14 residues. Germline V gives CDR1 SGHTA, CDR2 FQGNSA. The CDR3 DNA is TGTGCCAGCAGCTCACAGGGGGGTGGAGAGACCCAGTACTTC. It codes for CASSSQGGGETQYF. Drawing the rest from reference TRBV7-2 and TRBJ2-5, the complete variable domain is GAGVSQSPSNKVTEKGKDVELRCDPISGHTALYWYRQSLGQGLEFLIYFQGNSAPDKSGLPSDRFSAERTGGSVSTLTIQRTQQEDSAVYLCASSSQGGGETQYFGPGTRLLVL.